This TCR beta chain is drawn from a study of early T cells in non-severe SARS-CoV-2 infection. The wider study: Sequencing used unsorted whole-blood bulk RNA, so chains lack pairing. Points from the study as a whole: Private and CD4 specificities were missed by VDJdb matching, which favored anti-spike CD8 responses.

As part of library construction, unique molecular identifiers were attached to individual cDNA molecules. Via MiXCR, TCRdb re-called the 5' RACE reads, giving one row per CDR3 protein. The table lists about 50,000 distinct CDR3 sequences, approximately 5.7% of them singletons. There are a few counts of this clonotype. Its antigen is as yet unknown. This sequence was found in an adult who was a healthcare worker with PCR-confirmed SARS-CoV-2 infection or an uninfected control (not recorded which). The sequenced sample was whole blood, obtained at baseline.

This CDR3 reads CASTPASGRPQETQYF. The CDR3 nucleotides read TGTGCCAGCACCCCGGCAAGCGGGAGACCCCAAGAGACCCAGTACTTC. The chain has TRBV6-1 and TRBJ2-5; 8 positions match TRBD2. CDR3 length: 16 amino acids. Germline CDR1 is MNHNS and CDR2 is SASEGT. V was pared by 7 bases and J by 1 base, with 11 bases of the junction left unmatched.